The 20 T cell receptor beta chains listed next were all sequenced from one sample in a study of CD8+CD57+ T cells in acquired aplastic anemia listed by TCRdb under 2018. Sequenced using an Illumina HiSeq 2000. Profiling of TCR beta VDJ combinations and CDR3 sequences used genomic DNA as the template. TCRdb itself trimmed the public reads at Q25 with fastp, ran MiXCR and retained productive beta chains. All rows with the same CDR3 protein become a single entry with the most common DNA and genes. Counted in this sample were about 250,000 distinct CDR3 sequences; around 45% of them appeared once. The ten largest account for 7% to 10% of the sample. The patients picked for sequencing were ones in whom flow cytometry had shown an expansion of CD8+CD57+ cells. Sequenced sample: sorted CD4+, CD8+, or CD8+CD57+ T cells (not recorded which) from PBMCs. The origin of the receptors is a human donor with aplastic anemia.

V gene TRBV9 combines with J gene TRBJ1-1; 7 bases align to TRBD1. Trimming at V came to 0 bases and at J to 4 bases, leaving 6 bases not matched to a gene. The CDR3 loop spans 15 amino acids. Germline CDR1 reads SGDLS; CDR2 reads YYNGEE. The CDR3 is CASSVVGGVGTEAFF. Here the CDR3 DNA reads TGTGCCAGCAGCGTAGTAGGGGGCGTGGGCACTGAAGCTTTCTTT.

This clonotype was counted between two and nine times. The rearrangement uses TRBV5-1 and TRBJ2-7, with 8 nucleotides matching TRBD1. The CDR3 loop spans 14 amino acids. Unmatched junction bases numbered 5, after V lost 4 bases and J lost 2 bases. Germline V CDR1 and CDR2: SGHRS, YFSETQ. CDR3 amino acids: CASSAGQGPYEQYV. The CDR3 DNA reads TGCGCCAGCAGCGCCGGACAGGGTCCCTACGAGCAGTACGTC.

The genes are TRBV7-8 and TRBJ1-5; 8 bases are shared with TRBD1. The CDR3 runs 15 residues. Germline values: CDR1 SGHVS, CDR2 FQNEAQ. V lost 1 base and J lost 11; bases outside the gene matches: 10. CDR3 in amino acids: CASSLGDRYQETQHF. The CDR3 DNA sequence: TGTGCCAGCAGCTTAGGGGACAGGTACCAAGAGACCCAGCATTTT.

This clonotype came up a few times. V and J are TRBV6-2 or TRBV6-3 and TRBJ2-5, with 8 bases lining up with TRBD2. J lost 5 bases, V lost 0 bases, and 5 bases had no gene match. The length of the CDR3 is 15 residues. Per the germline V gene, CDR1 is MNHEY and CDR2 is SVGEGT. CDR3 amino acids: CASSYSSGGFETQYF. CDR3 DNA: TGTGCCAGCAGTTACTCCTCGGGAGGGTTTGAGACCCAGTACTTC.

The gene calls are TRBV7-9 and TRBJ2-1; D is perhaps TRBD2 (7 bases). The germline V gene has CDR1 SEHNR and CDR2 FQNEAQ (reference sequence). The CDR3 is made up of 16 amino acids. Trimming left V 3 bases short and J 4 bases short, with 16 bases between. CDR3 in DNA: TGTGCCAGCAGCTTGGCCGGCGGGGGCCCATACAATGAGCAGTTCTTC. It encodes CASSLAGGGPYNEQFF.

The chain recombines TRBV10-3 with TRBJ2-1, with TRBD1 matching 8 bases. Germline V lookup: CDR1 ENHRY, CDR2 SYGVKD. The V segment lost 2 bases and the J segment 3 bases; nucleotides outside the gene matches: 0. The CDR3 is 14 amino acids. As DNA, the CDR3 is TGTGCCATCAGTGAGACAGGGGGCTACAATGAGCAGTTCTTC. Translating it yields CAISETGGYNEQFF.

As for this clonotype: The limits of the CDR3 on the DNA are not certain, so only TCRdb's listed CDR3 is given. The chain carries TRBV5-1 and TRBJ1-4. The length of the CDR3 is 17 amino acids, counting both ends. Germline V gene lookup returns CDR1 SGHRS and CDR2 YFSETQ. CDR3 residues: CASSLGLATPSVGKLFF.

The V call is TRBV30, the J call TRBJ2-5; weak D call: TRBD2 (5 bases). V shed 5 bases and J shed 10 bases, with 23 bases lying between them. The CDR3 spans 14 residues. Per the germline V gene, CDR1 is GTSNPN and CDR2 is SVGIG (reference sequence). CDR3: CAWETIASNSDQYF. CDR3 coding DNA: TGTGCCTGGGAGACCATAGCGAGCAATTCGGACCAGTACTTC.

In its sample, this clonotype was seen many times. V usage is TRBV20-1 and J usage is TRBJ1-2; no clear D gene. The CDR3 is 11 residues long. V was trimmed by 3 bases and J by 6 bases, leaving 8 bases between them. Germline V gene lookup returns CDR1 DFQATT and CDR2 SNEGSKA (reference sequence). The CDR3: CSARFIDGYTF. CDR3 sequence (DNA): TGCAGTGCTAGGTTCATCGATGGCTACACCTTC.

In this sample, this clonotype turned up a few times. A much larger clone differs from this one at a single base, so this may be a read error. The rearrangement joins TRBV7-9 to TRBJ2-5; D is unclear. CDR3 length equals 12 residues. Per germline, CDR1 SEHNR and CDR2 FQNEAQ (reference sequence). V dropped 5 bases and J dropped 1 base, with 5 bases sitting between them. The DNA for the CDR3 is TGTGCCAGCAGCGGGGTCCAAGAGACCCAGTACTTC. Residues: CASSGVQETQYF.

The CDR3 region is CASSLYPESPLHF. CDR3 bases: TGTGCCAGCAGCTTATATCCAGAATCACCCCTCCACTTT. The V call is TRBV9, the J call TRBJ1-6; D is undetermined. Germline CDR1 and CDR2: SGDLS and YYNGEE. Trimming stripped 4 bases from V and 10 bases from J, with 12 bases between. This CDR3 region has 13 residues.

Many counts were recorded for this clonotype. CDR3 bases: TGTGCCAGCGGGTACTCCGGGACTAAAGAGACCCAGTACTTC. Translation: CASGYSGTKETQYF. This rearrangement joins TRBV7-9 to TRBJ2-5; 7 nucleotides match TRBD2. Germline V CDR1 and CDR2: SEHNR, FQNEAQ (reference sequence). The V gene end was trimmed by 8 bases and the J gene end by 3 bases; junction bases not matched to a gene: 9. CDR3 length: 14 residues.

This clonotype was counted at least ten times. This rearrangement joins TRBV4-1 to TRBJ1-1; no clear D. This CDR3 is 15 amino acids long. Trimming cost V 4 bases and J 5 bases, with 17 bases left between them. CDR1 is MGHRA, CDR2 YSYEKL, per germline. For the CDR3, the DNA is TGCGCCAGCAGCCTCCTGGAGGGAGAGGGAACTGAAGCTTTCTTT. As protein: CASSLLEGEGTEAFF.

To note about this clonotype: The junction departs from germline at one end; a sequencing error may be responsible. This chain connects TRBV7-9 to TRBJ1-6; D gene ambiguous. The CDR3 length is 16 residues. Germline V gene sequence: CDR1 SEHNR, CDR2 FQNEAQ (reference sequence). CDR3 residues: CASSSSLTSYNSPLHF. DNA for the CDR3: TGTGCCAGCAGCTCGTCGTTAACGTCCTATAATTCGCCCCTCCACTTT.

This clonotype was seen many times. CDR3 in DNA: TGTGCCAGCAGCCTTCGGGCTCAAAACCCCTACGAGCAGTACTTC. This translates into CASSLRAQNPYEQYF. V usage is TRBV7-8 and J usage is TRBJ2-7; D is unresolved. Trimming stripped 5 bases from V and 2 bases from J, with 16 bases between. CDR1 and CDR2 (germline): SGHVS, FQNEAQ. CDR3 length: 15 residues.

Many counts were recorded for this clonotype. The chain couples TRBV7-9 to TRBJ2-1; 12 bases fit TRBD2. The CDR3 loop spans 17 amino acids. The V gene end was trimmed by 4 bases and the J gene end by 9 bases; junction bases not matched to a gene: 13. The germline V gene encodes CDR1 SEHNR and CDR2 FQNEAQ (reference sequence). CDR3 sequence reads: CASSSPPGTSGFSEQFF. As DNA, the CDR3 is TGTGCCAGCAGCTCCCCCCCCGGGACTAGCGGGTTCAGTGAGCAGTTCTTC.

The chain uses TRBV9 and TRBJ2-7; tentatively, D is TRBD1 (6 bases). The CDR3 runs 15 residues. Germline lookup yields CDR1 SGDLS and CDR2 YYNGEE. With 7 bases removed from V and 1 base from J, the gap between germline ends came to 18 bases. The CDR3 DNA reads TGTGCCAGCTCAACAGAACAGGGTACTTCCTACGAGCAGTACTTC. Its translation is CASSTEQGTSYEQYF.

V and J are TRBV20-1 and TRBJ2-7, with a tentative D call TRBD1 (6 bases). The length of the CDR3 is 11 residues. CDR1 and CDR2 from the germline V gene are DFQATT and SNEGSKA (reference sequence). Trimming left V 1 base short and J 6 bases short, with 7 bases between. The CDR3 reads CSARAGVEQYF. CDR3 coding DNA: TGCAGTGCTAGAGCAGGGGTCGAGCAGTACTTC.

J is TRBJ2-7 and V is TRBV5-5, with 10 bases aligning to TRBD2. CDR1 and CDR2 (germline): SGHKS, YYEKEE (reference sequence). V shed 2 bases and J 12 bases; nucleotides not matched to a gene: 14. This CDR3 contains 15 residues. The CDR3 spells CASSFLSSGSGYLYF. The CDR3 nucleotides are TGTGCCAGCAGCTTTTTATCTAGCGGGAGTGGGTATCTGTACTTC.

The chain carries TRBV25-1 and TRBJ2-7; 9 bases match TRBD1. Trimming removed 4 bases from V and 2 bases from J; junction bases left unmatched: 3. The CDR3 spans 14 residues. The germline CDR1 and CDR2 sequences are MGHDK and SYGVNS. The CDR3 DNA reads TGTGCCAGCAGTGTAGGGACAGGGCCCTACGAGCAGTACTTC. Its protein is CASSVGTGPYEQYF.